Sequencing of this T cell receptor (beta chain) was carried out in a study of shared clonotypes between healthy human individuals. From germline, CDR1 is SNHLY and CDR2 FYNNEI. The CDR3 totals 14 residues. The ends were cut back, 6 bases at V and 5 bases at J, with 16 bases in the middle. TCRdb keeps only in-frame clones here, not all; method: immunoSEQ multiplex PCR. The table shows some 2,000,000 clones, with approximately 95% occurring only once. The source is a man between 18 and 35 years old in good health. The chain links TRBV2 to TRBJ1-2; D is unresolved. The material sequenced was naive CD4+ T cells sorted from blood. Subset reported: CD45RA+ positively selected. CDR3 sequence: CASRTRLALYGYTF. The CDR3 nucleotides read TGTGCCAGCAGGACCCGACTCGCACTATATGGCTACACCTTC. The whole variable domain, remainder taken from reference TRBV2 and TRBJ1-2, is EPEVTQTPSHQVTQMGQEVILRCVPISNHLYFYWYRQILGQKVEFLVSFYNNEISEKSEIFDDQFSVERPDGSNFTLKIRSTKLEDSAMYFCASRTRLALYGYTFGSGTRLTVV.